This note documents a single T cell receptor (beta chain) sequence. The antigen is not known. The sample comes from a study of T cell responses to AZD1222 COVID-19 vaccine. The study's findings and limits: Elevations in Spike-specific TCR breadth and depth followed administration of two AZD1222 doses. The reported proportion of spike-specific TCRs targeting unmutated variant regions was nearly half. Repertoires were obtained solely post-peak T cell response.

V was clipped by 6 bases and J by 6 bases, with 9 bases between them. CDR3 length equals 12 residues. Germline CDR1 is LNHDA and CDR2 is SQIVND (reference sequence). Assay used: immunoSEQ multiplex PCR; TCRdb lists only in-frame clones, some missing. The table records about 150,000 clones, 65% to 90% of them present only once. The J gene is TRBJ1-5, the V gene TRBV19; no clear D. The receptor was derived from an adult who received the MenACWY meningococcal vaccine as a control. The input for sequencing was peripheral blood, taken 28 days after the second dose of the MenACWY control vaccine. CDR3 sequence (DNA): TGTGCCAGTAGGTGGGGTAGTCAGCCCCAGCATTTT. It translates to CASRWGSQPQHF.